The 10 T cell receptor beta chains reported below all come from one sample, sequenced in a study of blood T cell repertoires in COVID-19. Sequencing used immunoSEQ multiplex PCR; TCRdb keeps in-frame clones, though not all of them. Of 250,000 to 300,000 clones listed, over 75% are singletons. Sequenced material: PBMCs or T cells enriched from blood (not recorded which). Every receptor here comes from a woman between 50 and 59 years old who had recovered from COVID-19.

The V gene is TRBV27, the J gene TRBJ2-7, with 9 bases fitting TRBD1. The CDR3 spans 15 residues. V lost 4 bases, J lost 6 bases, and 10 bases stayed unmatched. Germline V gene lookup returns CDR1 MNHEY and CDR2 SMNVEV (reference sequence). The CDR3 coding sequence is TGTGCCAGCAGTTACGGCTCGGGACAGGGAGGCGAGCAGTACTTC. It codes for CASSYGSGQGGEQYF.

This rearrangement joins TRBV5-6 to TRBJ2-1; D is possibly TRBD2 (5 bases). Germline CDR1 is SGHDT and CDR2 is YYEEEE. V was pared by 3 bases and J by 0 bases, with 10 bases between. The CDR3 is made up of 15 amino acids. The CDR3 loop reads CASSSAASSYNEQFF. DNA of the CDR3: TGTGCCAGCAGCTCAGCGGCTAGCTCCTACAATGAGCAGTTCTTC.

This clone came up once. This chain uses TRBV7-9 with TRBJ2-7; D possibly corresponds to TRBD2 (6 bases). V was shortened by 5 bases and J by 2 bases, with 7 bases between the two germline ends. The germline V gene encodes CDR1 SEHNR and CDR2 FQNEAQ (reference sequence). The length of the CDR3 is 12 residues. This CDR3 reads CASSPGAYEQYF. CDR3 sequence (DNA): TGTGCCAGCAGCCCGGGGGCCTACGAGCAGTACTTC.

V is TRBV15 and J is TRBJ1-2; D is unresolved. Germline V lookup: CDR1 LNHNV, CDR2 YYDKDF (reference sequence). The V gene lost 0 bases and the J gene lost 2 bases, with 13 bases spanning the gap. The CDR3 sequence is 16 residues long. CDR3 residues: CATSRDLTDWNYGYTF. CDR3 in DNA: TGTGCCACCAGCAGAGATCTAACTGACTGGAACTATGGCTACACCTTC.

In its sample, this clone was seen once. The V gene is TRBV7-9, the J gene TRBJ2-2; TRBD2 matches at 7 bases. The CDR3 runs to 16 residues. Trimming at V came to 5 bases and at J to 5 bases, leaving 11 bases not matched to a gene. CDR1 SEHNR and CDR2 FQNEAQ come from the germline V gene (reference sequence). The CDR3 loop is CASSPWRGRGTGELFF. CDR3 nucleotide sequence: TGTGCCAGCAGCCCTTGGAGAGGGAGGGGAACCGGGGAGCTGTTTTTT. Using reference TRBV7-9 and TRBJ2-2 for the parts outside the CDR3, the full variable domain is DTGVSQNPRHKITKRGQNVTFRCDPISEHNRLYWYRQTLGQGPEFLTYFQNEAQLEKSRLLSDRFSAERPKGSFSTLEIQRTEQGDSAMYLCASSPWRGRGTGELFFGEGSRLTVL.

The CDR3 DNA sequence: TGCAGCGTTACCGGACAGTTCACAGATACGCAGTATTTT. Its translation is CSVTGQFTDTQYF. The rearrangement joins TRBV29-1 to TRBJ2-3; D may be TRBD1 (6 bases). The CDR3 is 13 amino acids. The germline CDR1 and CDR2 sequences are SQVTM and ANQGSEA. The germline V and J ends were trimmed by 5 bases and 2 bases, with 11 bases remaining between them.

V gene TRBV11-2 combines with J gene TRBJ2-1, with 9 bases aligning to TRBD2. V dropped 7 bases and J dropped 7; count of bases not matched to a gene: 11. The CDR3 has 15 residues. Germline CDR1 reads SGHAT; CDR2 reads FQNNGV. The CDR3 reads CASTVGKREENEQFF. Written as DNA, the CDR3 is TGTGCCAGCACCGTGGGAAAGCGGGAGGAAAATGAGCAGTTCTTC. Complete variable domain (other parts from reference TRBV11-2 and TRBJ2-1): EAGVAQSPRYKIIEKRQSVAFWCNPISGHATLYWYQQILGQGPKLLIQFQNNGVVDDSQLPKDRFSAERLKGVDSTLKIQPAKLEDSAVYLCASTVGKREENEQFFGPGTRLTVL.

V gene TRBV28 combines with J gene TRBJ2-7, with a weak D call TRBD2 (6 bases). CDR3 length: 15 residues. Trimming took off 0 bases at V and 6 bases at J, with 15 bases between the two ends. Looked up from germline, CDR1 is MDHEN and CDR2 is SYDVKM. The CDR3 sequence: CASSLCEGGLCEQYF. CDR3 in DNA: TGTGCCAGCAGTTTATGCGAGGGAGGACTTTGCGAGCAGTACTTC.

This clone was counted once. The chain uses TRBV14 and TRBJ2-1; D gene ambiguous. CDR1 is SGHDN, CDR2 FVKESK, per germline. Trimming removed 6 bases from V and 0 bases from J, with 12 bases in between. The CDR3 has 15 residues. The CDR3: CASSLLDSSYNEQFF. In DNA form, the CDR3 reads TGTGCCAGCAGTCTACTTGATAGCTCCTACAATGAGCAGTTCTTC.

The chain is built from TRBV2 and TRBJ2-7; TRBD2 agrees at 11 bases. J gave up 2 bases and V 6 bases, and 3 bases lay outside the gene matches. Germline assignment: CDR1 SNHLY and CDR2 FYNNEI. This CDR3 comprises 14 residues. DNA of the CDR3: TGTGCCAGCAGGCCGGGACTAGCGGCCTACGAGCAGTACTTC. Protein product: CASRPGLAAYEQYF.